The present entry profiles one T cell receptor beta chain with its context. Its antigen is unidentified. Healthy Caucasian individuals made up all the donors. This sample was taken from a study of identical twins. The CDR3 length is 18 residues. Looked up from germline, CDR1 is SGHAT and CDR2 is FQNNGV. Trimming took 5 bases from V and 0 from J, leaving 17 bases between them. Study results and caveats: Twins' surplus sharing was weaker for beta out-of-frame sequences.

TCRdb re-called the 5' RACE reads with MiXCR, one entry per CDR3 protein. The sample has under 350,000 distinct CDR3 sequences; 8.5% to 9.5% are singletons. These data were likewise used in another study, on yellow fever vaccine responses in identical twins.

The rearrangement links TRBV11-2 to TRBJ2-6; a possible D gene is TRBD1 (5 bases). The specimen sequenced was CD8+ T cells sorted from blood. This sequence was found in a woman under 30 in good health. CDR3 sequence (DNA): TGTGCCAGCAGCAACTACAGGAACTCGCTCTCTGGGGCCAACGTCCTGACTTTC. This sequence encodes CASSNYRNSLSGANVLTF.